This record covers a single TCR beta chain. This clone was recorded once. Its specific antigen is unknown. Base-call qualities are not available, and no considerably larger clone is one nucleotide away. The data belong to a study of cytomegalovirus exposure and HLA in healthy donors (TCRdb year 2017). Background for the entire study: In an earlier analysis of under 750 of the donors, 250 to 350 Gb of sequence data and just under 120 million unique TCR beta sequences from 180 million or so T cells were reported. Every discovery cohort repertoire had been produced on one sequencing platform. An early release covering about 600 HLA-typed donors comprised 250 to 350 gigabases of sequencing data and around 80 million unique TCR sequences. A later analysis re-analyzed previously published TCR beta repertoires from approximately 670 donors and added high-resolution HLA genotyping to study TCR occurrence patterns. In an earlier analysis of a few hundred of the donors, high-throughput TCR beta sequencing was used to judge whether each TCR beta V gene segment behaved as functional or pseudogenic. A handful of DR-DQ haplotypes were handled as single units for association and clustering because linkage in the cohort was strong. The study profiled the T cell repertoires of hundreds of subjects by immunosequencing and related them to cytomegalovirus serostatus. In addition to the first cohort of 500 to 850 subjects, a separate validation cohort of over 90 different subjects was used. Among the approximately 420 genotyped donors, approximately 82% belonged to the genetic ancestry cluster associated with self-reported Caucasian donors. A later genetic analysis used genome-wide SNP genotypes for about 65% of the roughly 700 donors, treating that subset as a discovery cohort. Typing coverage differed by locus: A, B, C, DRB1 and DQB1 were typed in about 620-640 donors, DQA1 in about 550, DPA1 in over 600, and DPB1 in just under 490. HLA typing included class I and class II loci at four-digit resolution. Donor age, sex, ethnicity and CMV serostatus were collected together with the repertoire data. The study aimed to test whether signatures of past pathogen exposure could be identified by cataloging public T cell receptors. Rather than using new phenotypic data, the later analysis identified candidate immune exposures from TCR beta sequences and from how often those sequences occurred across donors. The study combined high-throughput TCR immunosequencing, statistical association of individual TCRs with disease status, and machine learning to predict cytomegalovirus infection status. Among a few hundred genotyped donors of the cohort, an average of about 240,000 unique TCR beta nucleotide sequences were sequenced per donor, roughly 20% of them non-productive.

The method behind the library was the immunoSEQ multiplex PCR assay. For the multiplex PCR, a mixture combining 60 forward primers for TCR Vbeta segments and 13 reverse primers for TCR Jbeta segments was used. Amplification of the CDR3 region of rearranged TCR beta genes was performed with a multiplex PCR assay on genomic DNA. The amplified TCR beta libraries were sequenced on the Illumina HiSeq System as 87-base-pair reads. On the authors' methods: A later analysis tallied 75 million to 85 million unique TCR beta chains across the 700 or so repertoires, and about 12 million of those chains were shared by two or more donors. A nearest-neighbor algorithm error-corrected the raw reads and collapsed the reads into unique sequences, merging closely related sequences to remove PCR and sequencing errors. V, D and J gene segments were assigned by aligning CDR3 sequences to IMGT reference sequences. For a sequence to be retained, at least a six-nucleotide match to both a V gene segment and a J gene segment was required. A rearrangement was called productive if the CDR3 had no stop codons and remained in frame with V and J, and every other rearrangement was called non-productive. Following IMGT convention, CDR3 was defined as the stretch from the second conserved V-encoded cysteine up to the conserved J-encoded phenylalanine. Sequences without an unambiguous match to a single V gene segment were excluded from the earlier analysis of 587 of the donors. An earlier analysis of fewer than 750 of the donors called V segments functional above 56.7% productive rearrangements and segregating when the between-donor standard deviation exceeded 5%. A statistical classification framework was built for diagnosing cytomegalovirus status from the catalog of TCR beta chain sequences. A later analysis assigned V and J genes by comparing TCR nucleotide sequences with IMGT/GENE-DB human TR gene sequences. The TCRdist pipeline was used in a later analysis to assign CDR3 sequences and most-parsimonious VDJ recombination scenarios. A later analysis defined each TCR beta chain by its CDR3 amino acid sequence plus V-gene family, and excluded reads lacking a unique V-gene family. A later analysis removed several hundred highly shared, low-generation-probability nucleotide sequences to deal with suspected cross-contamination and a sequencing artifact. In a later analysis, a clonal expansion index for each public chain was calculated from normalized within-repertoire ranks of inferred template counts. A later analysis computed generation probabilities with a VDJ recombination model fitted to out-of-frame rearrangements, and checked the results against IGoR. Hypergeometric tests were used in a later analysis to score TCR-TCR, TCR-HLA and TCR-CMV co-occurrence, with a repertoire-size bias correction applied to the TCR pairs. In a later analysis, false discovery rates were estimated by permuting HLA or CMV assignments 20 times. A later analysis grouped co-occurring TCRs with DBSCAN, adding TCRdist sequence similarity when clustering within HLA-allele-positive subsets. Repertoires with fewer than 30,000 or more than 120,000 public chains were left out of co-occurrence clustering, as were about 5 repertoires with anomalous nucleotide sharing. The table was pulled from immuneACCESS by TCRdb, which kept in-frame rearrangements only. Such tables lose some clones; where checked, under half of the loss comes from unresolved V genes, and the rest has no known cause. The V and J calls and clone size were taken over from that table, and D and trimming were inferred from the DNA. For this sample there are under 150,000 clones; 82% appear just once. The ten biggest clones cover less than 3% of the sample.

Findings and caveats that apply to the study as a whole: A cluster of highly shared sequence variants was judged likely to be a technical artifact of the sequencing pipeline. Some IMGT-functional V segments, including TRBV6-2 and TRBV6-3, could not be distinguished by the 87-base-pair reads and were therefore excluded. In vitro tests confirmed that a few of the cytomegalovirus-associated TCR beta chains recognize cytomegalovirus antigens. Cytomegalovirus status was reported to be diagnosed by the classifier with high specificity and sensitivity in both the original and validation cohorts. According to the authors, the approach could potentially be generalized to other disease states and immunological phenotypes. Presence/absence analyses assumed roughly uniform sequencing depth across donors, an assumption that may not hold. A later genetic analysis associated a missense DCLRE1C variant with V-gene and J-gene trimming of TCR beta chains, and an independent cohort replicated the association. Correlated functional status among segregating V segments might be attributable to linkage disequilibrium, but an unknown experimental factor could not be ruled out. Most CMV-associated TCR beta chains appeared to be HLA-restricted in a later analysis, and the HLA associations seemed to be driven largely by CMV exposure. Only TCR beta chains were sequenced in this cohort, and the absence of alpha or paired-chain data limited detectable features. A total of fewer than 200 TCR beta chains were listed by the study as associated with cytomegalovirus. An earlier analysis of approximately 500 of the donors showed that most TCR beta V segments appeared in productive rearrangements either about 87% or about 30% of the time, which broadly matched IMGT annotations. Most TCR sequences were seen in very few donors, while some public TCRs were found in many individuals. According to a later genetic analysis, donors in an Asian-associated ancestry cluster had fewer N-insertions in productive TCRs than the approximately 710-donor mean. In a later analysis, HLA-associated TCR beta chains showed more clonal expansion and lower generation probabilities than non-associated chains that were equally common. The earlier analysis of around 600 of the donors excluded roughly 17 rarely observed V segments, including chromosome 9 orphons, because counts were too low. Because some donors lacked HLA typing at each locus, the association tests relied only on the typed subset. CMV serostatus was the only immune exposure information available for the cohort. When HLA alleles, especially DR and DQ, strongly co-occurred, attributing TCR associations to individual alleles was difficult. In a later analysis, about 16,000 TCR beta sequences were associated with specific HLA alleles at a false discovery rate of 0.05. A further reported finding was that TCR beta sequences accurately predicted the HLA-A and HLA-B alleles for most subjects in the first cohort. Several of the top co-occurrence clusters appeared to be linked to parvovirus B19, influenza, CMV and Epstein-Barr virus, according to a later analysis. In a later analysis, the rate of TCR association differed among HLA loci, with DRB1 alleles having the most associated TCRs and HLA-C alleles having the fewest.

The cohort consisted of more than 650 healthy bone marrow donors. Cohort members were all nominally healthy when sampled, although unrecorded immune exposures were likely present. The donor tested CMV seronegative, placing the donor among the 350 or so seronegative members of the cohort. A peripheral blood sample was collected from each donor, and TCR beta sequencing was performed on peripheral blood mononuclear cells. Genomic DNA extraction from the blood cell samples was performed with the Qiagen DNeasy Blood Extraction Kit. CDR1 MGHRA and CDR2 YSYEKL were looked up in the germline V gene. Its CDR3 holds 15 amino acids, cysteine through phenylalanine. The read is trimmed to its CDR3 DNA, 45 bases read in frame from base 1. Trimming removed 0 bases from V and 4 bases from J; the gene matches leave 6 bases unexplained.

The source of this sequence is a male donor in good health and CMV-seronegative. The rearranged segments are TRBV4-1 and TRBJ2-7; TRBD2 lines up with 7 middle nucleotides. The sample comprised PBMCs. The DNA reads TGCGCCAGCAGCCAAGAGGCCCAGGGAGGGTACGAGCAGTACTTC. The resulting protein is CASSQEAQGGYEQYF.